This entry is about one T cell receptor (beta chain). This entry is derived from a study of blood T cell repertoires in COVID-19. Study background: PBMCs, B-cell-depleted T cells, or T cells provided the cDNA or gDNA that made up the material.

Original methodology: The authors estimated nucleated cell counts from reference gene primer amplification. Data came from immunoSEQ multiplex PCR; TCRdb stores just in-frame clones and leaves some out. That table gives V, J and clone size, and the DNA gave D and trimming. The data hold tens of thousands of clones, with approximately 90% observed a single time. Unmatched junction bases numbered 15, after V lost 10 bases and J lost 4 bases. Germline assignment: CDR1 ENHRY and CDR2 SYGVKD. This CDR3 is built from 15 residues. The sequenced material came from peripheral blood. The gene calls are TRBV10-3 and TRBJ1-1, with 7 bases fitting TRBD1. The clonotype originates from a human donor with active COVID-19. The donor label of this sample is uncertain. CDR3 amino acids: CATLGLKQGLTEAFF. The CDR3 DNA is TGTGCCACCCTTGGCCTCAAACAGGGGCTCACTGAAGCTTTCTTT.